What follows are 22 T cell receptor beta chains derived from one specimen sequenced in a study of shared clonotypes between healthy human individuals (dated by TCRdb to the early 2020s). Libraries were constructed by the immunoSEQ multiplex PCR assay. Sourced from immuneACCESS, this table was stored by TCRdb with only in-frame sequences that have V and J called. A share of the clones is absent; for the studies checked, an unresolved V gene accounts for under half, and the remainder has no known explanation. The sample table records about 490,000 clones; approximately 82% of these occur just once. The top ten constitute 9.5% to 15% of the sample. The sample consisted of PBMCs. The receptors here all came from a woman aged 40 to 49 in good health. Some clones in this sample may be carry-over from other donors' samples.

CDR3 amino acids: CASSYRGGEQYF. The CDR3 DNA follows: TGTGCCAGCAGCTACAGAGGCGGCGAGCAGTACTTC. The chain recombines TRBV11-3 with TRBJ2-7; no firm D call. The V end lost 4 bases, the J end lost 6 bases, and 10 bases lay between the germline ends. The CDR3 length is 12 residues. CDR1 and CDR2 (germline): SGHNT, YENEEA.

This clone has a single count. In DNA, the CDR3 is TGTGCCAGCAGTTACCGACGGTCAGGTGACTACGAGCAGTACTTC. It specifies CASSYRRSGDYEQYF. This chain links TRBV6-6 with TRBJ2-7; D ambiguous. The germline V gene has CDR1 MNHNY and CDR2 SVGAGI (reference sequence). Trimming stripped 2 bases from V and 3 bases from J, with 14 bases between. This CDR3 spans 15 amino acids.

This rearrangement joins TRBV19 to TRBJ1-1; 7 bases agree with TRBD1. The CDR3 consists of 13 residues. Trimming removed 7 bases from V and 5 bases from J; junction bases left unmatched: 7. Germline V lookup: CDR1 LNHDA, CDR2 SQIVND (reference sequence). The CDR3 sequence is CASINTGETEAFF. CDR3 DNA sequence: TGTGCCAGTATTAATACAGGGGAGACTGAAGCTTTCTTT.

The chain uses TRBV18 and TRBJ1-1, with D possibly matching TRBD1 (6 bases). Trimming took off 1 base at V and 0 bases at J, with 18 bases between the two ends. The germline gives CDR1 KGHSH, CDR2 LQKENI. The CDR3 sequence is 18 residues long. This CDR3 is CASSPQQQGRHLNTEAFF. CDR3 coding DNA: TGTGCCAGCTCACCACAGCAACAGGGAAGACACTTGAACACTGAAGCTTTCTTT.

V gene TRBV28 combines with J gene TRBJ2-2; 10 nucleotides match TRBD1. The CDR3 consists of 15 residues. With 5 bases clipped from V and 4 bases from J, the junction kept 4 bases outside the gene matches. Germline CDR1 is MDHEN and CDR2 is SYDVKM. The CDR3 loop is CASSTRQGATGELFF. CDR3 nucleotides: TGTGCCAGCAGTACCCGACAGGGGGCCACCGGGGAGCTGTTTTTT.

V usage is TRBV5-1 and J usage is TRBJ2-7; D is perhaps TRBD1 or TRBD2 (5 bases each). The CDR3 is made up of 15 amino acids. Trimming cost V 4 bases and J 1 base, with 15 bases left between them. Looked up from germline, CDR1 is SGHRS and CDR2 is YFSETQ. For the CDR3, the DNA is TGCGCCAGCAGCAGCACCGGGACGAGATCCTACGAGCAGTACTTC. It is translated as CASSSTGTRSYEQYF. Together with reference TRBV5-1 and TRBJ2-7, the CDR3 gives the full variable domain: KAGVTQTPRYLIKTRGQQVTLSCSPISGHRSVSWYQQTPGQGLQFLFEYFSETQRNKGNFPGRFSGRQFSNSRSEMNVSTLELGDSALYLCASSSTGTRSYEQYFGPGTRLTVT.

This clone was seen a single time. The V gene is TRBV7-8, the J gene TRBJ1-5; 7 bases agree with TRBD1. The V gene's germline CDR1 is SGHVS and CDR2 FQNEAQ. This CDR3 comprises 18 residues. V lost 5 bases, J lost 0 bases, and 13 bases stayed unmatched. Here the CDR3 DNA reads TGTGCCAGCAGCCCCTACCCGGGACAGAAGAATAGCAATCAGCCCCAGCATTTT. Translating gives CASSPYPGQKNSNQPQHF.

CDR3 sequence reads: CASSLYSGTSGGFGTQYF. CDR3 in DNA: TGTGCCAGCAGTTTATATTCGGGGACTTCTGGGGGATTTGGGACCCAGTACTTC. The chain employs TRBV28 and TRBJ2-5, with D possibly being TRBD2 (6 bases). CDR1 is MDHEN and CDR2 is SYDVKM in the germline V gene. The CDR3 is 18 amino acids. Between the trimmed V and J ends, which lost 1 base and 7 bases, there was a span of 25 bases.

This clone was recorded a few times. The chain is built from TRBV7-2 and TRBJ1-2; maybe TRBD1 (5 bases). Germline V gene lookup returns CDR1 SGHTA and CDR2 FQGNSA. V was pared by 5 bases and J by 0 bases, with 22 bases between. The CDR3 runs 18 residues. Written as DNA, the CDR3 is TGTGCCAGCAGCCCTCCGTTGGGGCTTGGGGGACCTAACTATGGCTACACCTTC. Its translation: CASSPPLGLGGPNYGYTF.

The J gene is TRBJ1-4, the V gene TRBV11-1; D is undetermined. Germline assignment: CDR1 SGHAT and CDR2 FQDESV (reference sequence). V dropped 5 bases and J dropped 3 bases, with 10 bases sitting between them. The CDR3 is made up of 14 amino acids. As DNA, the CDR3 is TGTGCCAGCAGCCGCTATAACGCTAATGAAAAACTGTTTTTT. Its protein is CASSRYNANEKLFF.

The V call is TRBV10-3, the J call TRBJ2-1; 9 nucleotides line up with TRBD2. The CDR3 sequence is 17 residues long. Germline CDR1 ENHRY, CDR2 SYGVKD. V dropped 6 bases and J dropped 2; count of bases not matched to a gene: 11. CDR3 bases: TGTGCCATCAGCTCCCACGCGGGCGGGAGGGCCTACAATGAGCAGTTCTTC. This gives the protein CAISSHAGGRAYNEQFF.

V is TRBV7-2 and J is TRBJ1-2; 10 bases align to TRBD1. The length of the CDR3 is 14 residues. Germline V gene data show CDR1 as SGHTA and CDR2 as FQGNSA. V gave up 5 bases and J gave up 4 bases; unmatched junction bases: 4. The CDR3 DNA reads TGTGCCAGCAGCGCCTGGACAGGGGGCTATGGCTACACCTTC. Protein sequence: CASSAWTGGYGYTF.

The V gene is TRBV18, the J gene TRBJ2-1, with D unresolved. This CDR3 has 13 residues. V lost 3 bases to trimming and J lost 7 bases, with 10 bases between them. Per germline, CDR1 KGHSH and CDR2 LQKENI. The CDR3 nucleotides read TGTGCCAGCTCACCGGGAATTGAAAATGAGCAGTTCTTC. Residues: CASSPGIENEQFF.

This clone was counted once. The V gene is TRBV7-9, the J gene TRBJ2-7, with unresolved D. Per the germline V gene, CDR1 is SEHNR and CDR2 is FQNEAQ (reference sequence). The V and J ends lost 2 bases and 3 bases respectively, with 8 bases between them. The CDR3 spans 13 residues. The CDR3 sequence: CASSLLRFYEQYF. The CDR3 nucleotides read TGTGCCAGCAGCTTACTCCGCTTCTACGAGCAGTACTTC.

The chain couples TRBV5-6 to TRBJ1-1; the D gene is possibly TRBD1 (5 bases). There are 13 residues in the CDR3. The V end lost 4 bases, the J end lost 1 base, and 8 bases lay between the germline ends. The germline V gene encodes CDR1 SGHDT and CDR2 YYEEEE. CDR3 sequence reads: CASSPGGNTEAFF. The CDR3, as DNA: TGTGCCAGCAGCCCCGGGGGGAACACTGAAGCTTTCTTT.

This clone was counted a single time. The chain recombines TRBV27 with TRBJ2-2; 13 positions match TRBD2. J lost 10 bases, V lost 5 bases, and 7 bases had no gene match. This CDR3 has 15 residues. Germline-derived CDR1 and CDR2 are MNHEY and SMNVEV (reference sequence). The CDR3 DNA is TGTGCCAGCAGTCCCACTAGCGGGAGGGCCGTGGAGCTGTTTTTT. Its protein product is CASSPTSGRAVELFF.

This chain connects TRBV2 to TRBJ2-7; a weak D match, TRBD1 (6 bases). Germline V CDR1 and CDR2: SNHLY, FYNNEI. There are 13 residues in the CDR3. V dropped 11 bases and J dropped 0 bases, with 14 bases sitting between them. The chain's CDR3 is CAGRQASSYEQYF. The DNA for the CDR3 is TGTGCCGGCCGACAGGCGAGCTCCTACGAGCAGTACTTC.

The chain has TRBV23-1 and TRBJ1-5, with a possible D match to TRBD1 (6 bases). TRBV23-1 is sorted into the ORF group, with uncertain function. The V gene lost 10 bases and the J gene lost 6 bases, with 16 bases spanning the gap. The CDR3 contains 13 residues. The CDR3: CATGRGEGQPQHF. The CDR3 DNA reads as TGCGCCACCGGGAGGGGGGAAGGTCAGCCCCAGCATTTT.

The chain carries TRBV7-9 and TRBJ2-3; 10 nucleotides align to TRBD2. This CDR3 comprises 19 residues. The germline gives CDR1 SEHNR, CDR2 FQNEAQ (reference sequence). J gave up 1 base and V 4 bases, and 14 bases lay outside the gene matches. In DNA form, the CDR3 reads TGTGCCAGCAGCTCCCTGGCTAGCGGGAGAGCCCGCGGCACAGATACGCAGTATTTT. This sequence encodes CASSSLASGRARGTDTQYF.

About this clone itself: The germline gene is not matched at one end of the junction; a read error may be the cause. This CDR3 reads CASSPGTGYGYTF. CDR3 nucleotides: TGCGCCAGCAGCCCCGGGACAGGCTATGGCTACACCTTC. V gene TRBV7-9 combines with J gene TRBJ1-2, with 8 bases matching TRBD1. Germline CDR1 SEHNR, CDR2 FQNEAQ (reference sequence). CDR3 size: 13 residues. Full variable domain (missing parts from reference TRBV7-9 and TRBJ1-2): DTGVSQNPRHKITKRGQNVTFRCDPISEHNRLYWYRQTLGQGPEFLTYFQNEAQLEKSRLLSDRFSAERPKGSFSTLEIQRTEQGDSAMYLCASSPGTGYGYTFGSGTRLTVV.

The chain couples TRBV11-2 to TRBJ2-2, with 7 nucleotides matching TRBD2. This CDR3 is 16 amino acids long. Trimming cost V 4 bases and J 4 bases; bases outside gene matches: 9. CDR1 and CDR2 (germline): SGHAT, FQNNGV. The CDR3 region is CASSYPESGTTGELFF. CDR3 nucleotides: TGTGCCAGCAGCTACCCAGAAAGCGGGACCACCGGGGAGCTGTTTTTT.

Only one count was recorded for this clone. CDR3 sequence (DNA): TGTGCCAGCAGCCCCTCGGGAGGGCCGGGCAATGAGCAGTTCTTC. Translating gives CASSPSGGPGNEQFF. J is TRBJ2-1 and V is TRBV28; 8 bases map to TRBD2. Germline V gene lookup returns CDR1 MDHEN and CDR2 SYDVKM. The junction had 10 bases not matched to a gene; V was cut back by 6 bases and J by 6 bases. CDR3 size: 15 residues.